Below are 22 T cell receptor beta chains sequenced from a single sample in a study of PD-L1 blockade in urothelial cancer. Assay used: immunoSEQ multiplex PCR; TCRdb lists only in-frame clones, some missing. The sample gives about 74,000 clones, roughly 90% of which show up once; 3.5% to 5% is in the top ten. Specified time point: pretreatment peripheral blood. The sample in question was PBMCs, obtained around atezolizumab (anti-PD-L1) treatment. These receptors were collected from a man aged 70 or older with urothelial cancer.

This sequence joins TRBV27 and TRBJ1-1; no clear D gene. The germline gives CDR1 MNHEY, CDR2 SMNVEV (reference sequence). V was clipped by 5 bases and J by 2 bases, with 12 bases between them. The CDR3 is made up of 14 amino acids. CDR3 amino acids: CASSHGIGNTEAFF. In nucleotides, the CDR3 is TGTGCCAGCAGTCACGGGATCGGAAACACTGAAGCTTTCTTT.

The genes are TRBV2 and TRBJ1-5; the D gene is possibly TRBD1 (5 bases). The V and J ends lost 3 bases and 6 bases respectively, with 12 bases between them. The CDR3 extends over 14 amino acids. Germline V gives CDR1 SNHLY, CDR2 FYNNEI. The CDR3 DNA follows: TGTGCCAGCAGTGATAGGGGAATTGCTCAGCCCCAGCATTTT. Translation gives CASSDRGIAQPQHF.

The V call is TRBV11-2, the J call TRBJ2-1; D remains unclear. Germline CDR1 reads SGHAT; CDR2 reads FQNNGV. Trimming stripped 0 bases from V and 0 bases from J, with 9 bases between. This CDR3 region has 16 residues. The CDR3 loop is CASSLDALSSYNEQFF. The CDR3 region has the DNA TGTGCCAGCAGCTTAGACGCGCTGAGCTCCTACAATGAGCAGTTCTTC.

The chain has TRBV6-6 and TRBJ1-4; D gene ambiguous. The CDR3 runs 16 residues. V lost 6 bases and J lost 11, with 25 bases in between. CDR1 is MNHNY, CDR2 SVGAGI, per germline (reference sequence). CDR3 amino acids: CASSPFVERVKLKLFF. CDR3 DNA sequence: TGTGCCAGCAGCCCCTTTGTGGAGAGGGTGAAGCTTAAACTGTTTTTT.

The rearrangement joins TRBV5-1 to TRBJ1-3, with 8 bases lining up with TRBD1. The CDR3 extends over 19 amino acids. From germline, CDR1 is SGHRS and CDR2 YFSETQ. V gave up 3 bases and J gave up 0 bases; unmatched junction bases: 14. Here the CDR3 reads CASSSTGAHLLGSGNTIYF. The CDR3 DNA sequence: TGCGCCAGCAGCTCGACAGGGGCGCATCTTCTAGGCTCTGGAAACACCATATATTTT.

The V gene is TRBV18, the J gene TRBJ1-1, with D perhaps matching TRBD1 (5 bases). Per germline, CDR1 KGHSH and CDR2 LQKENI. This CDR3 is 13 amino acids long. V lost 6 bases, J lost 1 base, and 9 bases lay in between. CDR3 loop: CASSQTANTEAFF. The CDR3 bases are TGTGCCAGCTCCCAGACAGCGAACACTGAAGCTTTCTTT. Full variable domain (remainder filled in from reference TRBV18 and TRBJ1-1): NAGVMQNPRHLVRRRGQEARLRCSPMKGHSHVYWYRQLPEEGLKFMVYLQKENIIDESGMPKERFSAEFPKEGPSILRIQQVVRGDSAAYFCASSQTANTEAFFGQGTRLTVV.

This rearrangement joins TRBV2 to TRBJ1-4; D ambiguous. With 4 bases removed from V and 1 base from J, the gap between germline ends came to 7 bases. In germline, CDR1 is SNHLY, CDR2 FYNNEI. The CDR3 length is 14 residues. The CDR3 reads CASSARRTNEKLFF. The CDR3, as DNA: TGTGCCAGCAGTGCTAGGAGAACTAATGAAAAACTGTTTTTT.

This chain links TRBV5-1 with TRBJ2-1, with TRBD2 matching over 9 bases. The CDR3 is 16 amino acids. Unmatched junction bases numbered 8, after V lost 0 bases and J lost 7 bases. Germline-derived CDR1 and CDR2 are SGHRS and YFSETQ. The CDR3 DNA sequence: TGCGCCAGCAGCTTGGGAGGTAGCGGGAGATTTAATGAGCAGTTCTTC. This sequence encodes CASSLGGSGRFNEQFF.

The rearrangement joins TRBV5-6 to TRBJ2-3; tentatively, D is TRBD2 (6 bases). The CDR3 extends over 14 amino acids. V lost 3 bases to trimming and J lost 6 bases, with 14 bases between them. Germline CDR1 reads SGHDT; CDR2 reads YYEEEE. CDR3 nucleotide sequence: TGTGCCAGCAGCTCGGCCGGGAGCCGCGATACGCAGTATTTT. It translates to CASSSAGSRDTQYF.

The J gene is TRBJ2-2, the V gene TRBV6-1, with D hard to call. This CDR3 comprises 11 residues. The V gene lost 8 bases and the J gene lost 5 bases, with 6 bases spanning the gap. Germline V gives CDR1 MNHNS, CDR2 SASEGT. The CDR3: CASARTGELFF. As DNA, the CDR3 is TGTGCCAGCGCCAGGACCGGGGAGCTGTTTTTT.

This clone appeared a single time. The genes are TRBV6-5 and TRBJ2-3; D is possibly TRBD1 (6 bases). The germline gives CDR1 MNHEY, CDR2 SVGAGI. The CDR3 is 15 residues long. V shed 6 bases and J shed 4 bases, with 17 bases lying between them. For the CDR3, the DNA is TGTGCCAGCAGAGGACAGAATCCGGACGCAGATACGCAGTATTTT. Residues: CASRGQNPDADTQYF.

The J gene is TRBJ2-1, the V gene TRBV6-5, with a possible D match to TRBD1 (7 bases). The CDR3 is 15 amino acids. Germline assignment: CDR1 MNHEY and CDR2 SVGAGI. The V end was cut by 8 bases, the J end by 10 bases, with 24 bases between. CDR3 sequence: CASSAAGGGLPEQFF. The CDR3 region has the DNA TGTGCCAGCTCCGCAGCAGGGGGAGGACTACCAGAGCAGTTCTTC.

The rearrangement uses TRBV6-1 and TRBJ2-1, with a tentative D call TRBD1 (6 bases). V lost 2 bases and J lost 7, with 18 bases in between. The CDR3 has 16 residues. The germline V gene encodes CDR1 MNHNS and CDR2 SASEGT. CDR3 in amino acids: CASSENWDTRRNEQFF. The CDR3 DNA is TGTGCCAGCAGTGAAAACTGGGACACCCGGAGGAATGAGCAGTTCTTC.

CDR3 protein: CASSPRQGRRPGELFF. The CDR3 bases are TGTGCCAGCAGCCCCCGACAGGGAAGACGGCCCGGGGAGCTGTTTTTT. V is TRBV11-2 and J is TRBJ2-2, with 7 bases matching TRBD1. CDR3 length equals 16 residues. Trimming removed 5 bases from V and 6 bases from J; junction bases left unmatched: 12. Per the germline V gene, CDR1 is SGHAT and CDR2 is FQNNGV.

This chain links TRBV6-1 with TRBJ2-1, with 7 bases lining up with TRBD1. Per the germline V gene, CDR1 is MNHNS and CDR2 is SASEGT. This CDR3 is built from 14 residues. With V trimmed by 9 bases and J by 7 bases, 12 bases remained unmatched. CDR3 region: CASTTGTALNEQFF. CDR3 DNA sequence: TGTGCCAGTACTACTGGGACAGCCCTGAATGAGCAGTTCTTC.

The chain has TRBV5-1 and TRBJ2-7, with TRBD2 identical over 13 bases. The V segment lost 3 bases and the J segment 2 bases; nucleotides outside the gene matches: 8. Looked up from germline, CDR1 is SGHRS and CDR2 is YFSETQ. The CDR3 loop spans 17 amino acids. The CDR3 bases are TGCGCCAGCAGCTCCGGGACTAGCGGGGCTGGGGCCTACGAGCAGTACTTC. It translates to CASSSGTSGAGAYEQYF.

J is TRBJ1-1 and V is TRBV10-3; D is unresolved. The germline V gene encodes CDR1 ENHRY and CDR2 SYGVKD. This CDR3 spans 13 amino acids. V lost 1 base and J 3 bases, leaving 6 bases between the germline ends. The CDR3 region has the DNA TGTGCCATCAGTGAGTTGAGGTACACTGAAGCTTTCTTT. Translating gives CAISELRYTEAFF.

The CDR3 loop reads CASSRERRTNTGELFF. CDR3 nucleotide sequence: TGTGCCAGCAGCCGGGAGCGGAGAACGAACACCGGGGAGCTGTTTTTT. This chain uses TRBV4-2 with TRBJ2-2; the D gene is possibly TRBD2 (5 bases). Trimming left V 4 bases short and J 0 bases short, with 12 bases between. CDR1 is LGHNA, CDR2 YNFKEQ, per germline. This CDR3 is 16 amino acids long.

The chain carries TRBV11-2 and TRBJ2-1; TRBD2 matches at 9 bases. The CDR3 is 16 residues long. The junction had 10 bases not matched to a gene; V was cut back by 5 bases and J by 5 bases. Germline V gives CDR1 SGHAT, CDR2 FQNNGV. This chain's CDR3 is CASSHRLAEPHNEQFF. The CDR3 DNA follows: TGTGCCAGCAGCCACCGACTAGCGGAACCCCACAATGAGCAGTTCTTC.

The chain recombines TRBV6-5 with TRBJ2-1, with TRBD2 identical over 9 bases. CDR1 and CDR2 from the germline V gene are MNHEY and SVGAGI. J lost 9 bases, V lost 8 bases, and 14 bases had no gene match. The CDR3 extends over 15 amino acids. For the CDR3, the DNA is TGTGCCAGCCAGCCTAGCGGGATTGTCCCAAGTGAGCAGTTCTTC. Translating gives CASQPSGIVPSEQFF.

The genes are TRBV7-3 and TRBJ2-3; TRBD2 is a possible D gene (5 bases). The CDR3 contains 14 residues. Deletions cut 2 bases from V and 0 bases from J, with 6 bases between. The V gene's germline CDR1 is SGHTA and CDR2 FQGTGA. The CDR3 nucleotides are TGTGCCAGCAGCTTAGGACTGAGCACAGATACGCAGTATTTT. Residues: CASSLGLSTDTQYF.

The chain has TRBV6-1 and TRBJ1-5; D uncertain. Germline CDR1 reads MNHNS; CDR2 reads SASEGT. CDR3 size: 13 residues. V dropped 3 bases and J dropped 5 bases, with 8 bases sitting between them. This chain's CDR3 is CASSDSFDQPQHF. The DNA for the CDR3 is TGTGCCAGCAGTGACAGTTTCGATCAGCCCCAGCATTTT.